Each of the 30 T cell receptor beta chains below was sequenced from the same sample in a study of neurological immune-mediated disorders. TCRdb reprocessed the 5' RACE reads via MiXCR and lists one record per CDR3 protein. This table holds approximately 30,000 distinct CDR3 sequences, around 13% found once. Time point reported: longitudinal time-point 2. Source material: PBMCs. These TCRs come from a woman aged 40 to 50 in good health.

The CDR3: CAQTQGNTEAFF. DNA for the CDR3: TGTGCCCAAACGCAGGGGAACACTGAAGCTTTCTTT. This sequence joins TRBV30 and TRBJ1-1, with D maybe TRBD1 (5 bases). This CDR3 is 12 amino acids long. Germline CDR1 GTSNPN, CDR2 SVGIG (reference sequence). Trimming shortened V by 8 bases and J by 1 base, and 11 bases separated the two germline ends.

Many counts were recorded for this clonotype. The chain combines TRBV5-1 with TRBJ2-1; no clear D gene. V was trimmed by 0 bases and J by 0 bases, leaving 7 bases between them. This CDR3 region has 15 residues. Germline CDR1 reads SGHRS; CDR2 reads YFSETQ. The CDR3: CASSLGSSSYNEQFF. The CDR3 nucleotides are TGCGCCAGCAGCTTGGGCTCCAGCTCCTACAATGAGCAGTTCTTC.

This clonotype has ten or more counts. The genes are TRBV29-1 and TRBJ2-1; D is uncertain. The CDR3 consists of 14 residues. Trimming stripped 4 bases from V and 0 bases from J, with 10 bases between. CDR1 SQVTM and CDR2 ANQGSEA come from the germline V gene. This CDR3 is CSVGLAFSYNEQFF. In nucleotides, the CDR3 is TGCAGCGTTGGACTGGCCTTCTCCTACAATGAGCAGTTCTTC.

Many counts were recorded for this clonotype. The CDR3 spells CAISGGTSGPYNEQFF. CDR3 sequence (DNA): TGTGCCATCAGTGGGGGGACTAGCGGGCCATACAATGAGCAGTTCTTC. The V and J genes are TRBV10-3 and TRBJ2-1, with 12 bases aligning to TRBD2. The trim removed 4 bases at V and 4 bases at J, leaving 5 bases unmatched. The CDR3 sequence is 16 residues long. Germline V gives CDR1 ENHRY, CDR2 SYGVKD.

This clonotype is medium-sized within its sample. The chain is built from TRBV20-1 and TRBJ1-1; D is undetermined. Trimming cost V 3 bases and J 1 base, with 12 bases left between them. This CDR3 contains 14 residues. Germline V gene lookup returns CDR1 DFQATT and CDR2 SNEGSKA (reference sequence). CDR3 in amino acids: CSASIPGRNTEAFF. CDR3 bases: TGCAGTGCTAGTATCCCGGGTCGGAACACTGAAGCTTTCTTT.

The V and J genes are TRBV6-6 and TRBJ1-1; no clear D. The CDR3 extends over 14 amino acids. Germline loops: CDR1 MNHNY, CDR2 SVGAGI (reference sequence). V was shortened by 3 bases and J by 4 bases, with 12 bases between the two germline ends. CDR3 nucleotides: TGTGCCAGCAGTTATTTCGGGGTGGGCACTGAAGCTTTCTTT. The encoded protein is CASSYFGVGTEAFF.

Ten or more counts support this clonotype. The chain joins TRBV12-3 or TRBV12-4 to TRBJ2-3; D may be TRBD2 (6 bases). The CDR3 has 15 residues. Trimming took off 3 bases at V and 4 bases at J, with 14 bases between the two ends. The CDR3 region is CASSFLARLPDTQYF. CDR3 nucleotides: TGTGCCAGCAGTTTTCTAGCGAGGTTACCAGATACGCAGTATTTT.

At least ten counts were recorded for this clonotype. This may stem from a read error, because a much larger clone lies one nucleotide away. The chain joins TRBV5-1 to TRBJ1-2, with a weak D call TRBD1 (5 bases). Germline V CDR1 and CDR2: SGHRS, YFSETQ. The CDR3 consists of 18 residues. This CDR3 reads CVSSSGIEGAGRSYGYTF. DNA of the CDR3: TGCGTCAGCAGCTCCGGGATCGAAGGGGCGGGTCGTTCCTATGGCTACACCTTC.

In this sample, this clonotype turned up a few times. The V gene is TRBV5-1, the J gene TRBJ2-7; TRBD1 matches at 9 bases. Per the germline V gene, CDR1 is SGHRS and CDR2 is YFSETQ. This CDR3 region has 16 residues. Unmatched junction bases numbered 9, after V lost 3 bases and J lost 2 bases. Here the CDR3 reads CASSYPPGQGAYEQYF. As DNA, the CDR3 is TGCGCCAGCAGCTACCCACCGGGACAGGGTGCCTACGAGCAGTACTTC.

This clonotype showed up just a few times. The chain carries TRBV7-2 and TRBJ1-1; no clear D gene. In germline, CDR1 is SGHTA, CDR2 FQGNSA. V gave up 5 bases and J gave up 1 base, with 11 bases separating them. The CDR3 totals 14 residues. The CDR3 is CASSHFTPNTEAFF. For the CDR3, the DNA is TGTGCCAGCAGCCATTTCACACCGAACACTGAAGCTTTCTTT.

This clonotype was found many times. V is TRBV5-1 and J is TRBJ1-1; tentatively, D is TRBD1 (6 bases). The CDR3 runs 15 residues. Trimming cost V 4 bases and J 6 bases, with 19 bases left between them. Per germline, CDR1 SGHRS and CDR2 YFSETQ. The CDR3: CASSKRGQPTPEAFF. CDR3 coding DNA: TGCGCCAGCAGCAAGAGAGGACAGCCCACCCCTGAAGCTTTCTTT.

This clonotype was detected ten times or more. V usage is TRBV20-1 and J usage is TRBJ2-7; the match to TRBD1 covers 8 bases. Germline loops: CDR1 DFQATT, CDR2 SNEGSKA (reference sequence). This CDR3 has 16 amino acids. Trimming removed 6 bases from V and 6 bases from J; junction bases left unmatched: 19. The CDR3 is CSARRVSGQGSAEQYF. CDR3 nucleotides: TGCAGTGCCAGACGGGTATCAGGACAGGGATCTGCCGAGCAGTACTTC.

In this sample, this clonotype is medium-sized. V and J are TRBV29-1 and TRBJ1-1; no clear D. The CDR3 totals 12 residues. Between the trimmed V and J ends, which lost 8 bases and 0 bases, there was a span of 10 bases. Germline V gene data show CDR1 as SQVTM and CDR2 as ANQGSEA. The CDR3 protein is CSISTMNTEAFF. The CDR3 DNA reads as TGCAGCATTAGTACCATGAACACTGAAGCTTTCTTT.

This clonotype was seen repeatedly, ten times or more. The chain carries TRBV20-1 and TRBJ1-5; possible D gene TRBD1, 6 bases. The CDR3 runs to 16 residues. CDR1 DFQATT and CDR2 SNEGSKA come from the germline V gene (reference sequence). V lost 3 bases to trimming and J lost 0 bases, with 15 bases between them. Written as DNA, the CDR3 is TGCAGTGCTAGTCCCCTGGACAGCCCTAGCAATCAGCCCCAGCATTTT. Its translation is CSASPLDSPSNQPQHF.

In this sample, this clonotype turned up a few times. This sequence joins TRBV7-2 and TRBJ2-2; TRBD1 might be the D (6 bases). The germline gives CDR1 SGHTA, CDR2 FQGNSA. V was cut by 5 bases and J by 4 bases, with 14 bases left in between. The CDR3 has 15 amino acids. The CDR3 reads CASSPTGLATGELFF. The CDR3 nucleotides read TGTGCCAGCAGCCCCACAGGGCTGGCCACCGGGGAGCTGTTTTTT.

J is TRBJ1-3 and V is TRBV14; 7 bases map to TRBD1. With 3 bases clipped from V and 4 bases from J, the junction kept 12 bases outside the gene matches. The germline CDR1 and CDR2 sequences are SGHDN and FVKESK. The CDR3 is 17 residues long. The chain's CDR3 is CASSQHPGQRSGNTIYF. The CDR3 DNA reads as TGTGCCAGCAGCCAGCACCCGGGACAGCGATCAGGAAACACCATATATTTT.

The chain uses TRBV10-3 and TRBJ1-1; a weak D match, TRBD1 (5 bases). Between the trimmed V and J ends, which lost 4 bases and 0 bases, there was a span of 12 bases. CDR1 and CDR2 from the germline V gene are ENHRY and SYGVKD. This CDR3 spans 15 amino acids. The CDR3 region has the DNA TGTGCCATCAGTGGCGGGGCGGGAATGAACACTGAAGCTTTCTTT. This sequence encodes CAISGGAGMNTEAFF.

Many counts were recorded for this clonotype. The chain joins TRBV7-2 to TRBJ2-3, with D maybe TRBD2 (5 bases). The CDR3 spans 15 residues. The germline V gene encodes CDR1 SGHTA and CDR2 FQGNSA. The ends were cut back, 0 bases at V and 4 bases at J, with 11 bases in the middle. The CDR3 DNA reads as TGTGCCAGCAGCTTAGCGCGCCGAGGGTCAGATACGCAGTATTTT. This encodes CASSLARRGSDTQYF.

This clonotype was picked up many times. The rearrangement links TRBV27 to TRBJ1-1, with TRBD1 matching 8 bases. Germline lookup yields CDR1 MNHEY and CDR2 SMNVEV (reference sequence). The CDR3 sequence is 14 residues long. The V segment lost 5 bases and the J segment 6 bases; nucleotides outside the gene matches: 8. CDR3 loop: CASSLPHRGAEAFF. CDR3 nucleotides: TGTGCCAGCAGTCTTCCCCACAGGGGGGCTGAAGCTTTCTTT.

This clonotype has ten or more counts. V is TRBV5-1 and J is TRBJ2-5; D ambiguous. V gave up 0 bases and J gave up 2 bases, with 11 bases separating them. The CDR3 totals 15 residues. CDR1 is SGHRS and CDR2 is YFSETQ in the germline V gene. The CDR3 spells CASSLVPPNQETQYF. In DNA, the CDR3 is TGCGCCAGCAGCTTGGTCCCACCAAATCAAGAGACCCAGTACTTC.

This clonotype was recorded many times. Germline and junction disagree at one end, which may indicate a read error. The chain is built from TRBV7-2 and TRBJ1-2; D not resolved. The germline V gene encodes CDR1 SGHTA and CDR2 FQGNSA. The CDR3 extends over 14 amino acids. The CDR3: CASRLGIGNYGYTF. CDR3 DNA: TGTGCCAGCAGATTAGGAATAGGGAACTATGGCTACACCTTC.

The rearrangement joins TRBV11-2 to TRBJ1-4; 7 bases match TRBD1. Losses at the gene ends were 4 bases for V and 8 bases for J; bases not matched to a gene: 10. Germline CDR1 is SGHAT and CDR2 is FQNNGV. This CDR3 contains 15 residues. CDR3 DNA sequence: TGTGCCAGCAGCTACCGGGACAGCCGAGGCGAAAAACTGTTTTTT. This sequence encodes CASSYRDSRGEKLFF.

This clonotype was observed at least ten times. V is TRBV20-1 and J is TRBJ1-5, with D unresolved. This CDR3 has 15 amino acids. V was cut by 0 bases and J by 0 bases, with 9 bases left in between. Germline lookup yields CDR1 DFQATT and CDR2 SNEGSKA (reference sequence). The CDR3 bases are TGCAGTGCTAGAGATCGGCGGATTAGCAATCAGCCCCAGCATTTT. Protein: CSARDRRISNQPQHF.

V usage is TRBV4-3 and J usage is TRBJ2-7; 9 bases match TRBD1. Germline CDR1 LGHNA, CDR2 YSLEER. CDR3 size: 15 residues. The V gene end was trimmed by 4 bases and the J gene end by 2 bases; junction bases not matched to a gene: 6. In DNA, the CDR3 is TGCGCCAGCAGCCTACTTGGGACAGGGCCCTACGAGCAGTACTTC. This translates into CASSLLGTGPYEQYF.

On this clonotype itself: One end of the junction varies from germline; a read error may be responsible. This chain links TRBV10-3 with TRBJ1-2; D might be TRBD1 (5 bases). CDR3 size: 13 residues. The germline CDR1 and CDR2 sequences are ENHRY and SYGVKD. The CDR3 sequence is CVIREGRNYGYTF. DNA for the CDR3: TGTGTCATCAGGGAGGGGCGGAACTATGGCTACACCTTC.

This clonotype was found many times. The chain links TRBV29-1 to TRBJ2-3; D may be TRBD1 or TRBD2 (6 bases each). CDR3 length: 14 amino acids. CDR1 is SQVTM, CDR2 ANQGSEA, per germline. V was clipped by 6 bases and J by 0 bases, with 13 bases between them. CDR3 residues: CSVATGTSTDTQYF. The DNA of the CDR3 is TGCAGCGTGGCCACAGGGACTAGCACAGATACGCAGTATTTT.

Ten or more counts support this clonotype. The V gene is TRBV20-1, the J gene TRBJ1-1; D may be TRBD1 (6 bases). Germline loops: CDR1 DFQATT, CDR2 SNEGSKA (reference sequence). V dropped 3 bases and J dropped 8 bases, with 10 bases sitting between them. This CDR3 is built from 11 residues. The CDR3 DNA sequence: TGCAGTGCTAGGCACACAGGGGAAGCTTTCTTT. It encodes CSARHTGEAFF.

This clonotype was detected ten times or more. The CDR3 nucleotides are TGTGCCAGCAGTTTAGTCCCCGGGGAGCTGTTTTTT. Translated, it gives CASSLVPGELFF. J is TRBJ2-2 and V is TRBV12-3 or TRBV12-4, with D unclear. The CDR3 contains 12 residues. Trimming removed 1 base from V and 6 bases from J, with 3 bases in between.

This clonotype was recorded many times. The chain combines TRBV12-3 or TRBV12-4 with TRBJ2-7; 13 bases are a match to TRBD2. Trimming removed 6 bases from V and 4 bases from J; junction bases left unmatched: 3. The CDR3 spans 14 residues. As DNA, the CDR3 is TGTGCCAGCAGCGAACTAGCGGGGGGGTACGAGCAGTACTTC. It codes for CASSELAGGYEQYF.

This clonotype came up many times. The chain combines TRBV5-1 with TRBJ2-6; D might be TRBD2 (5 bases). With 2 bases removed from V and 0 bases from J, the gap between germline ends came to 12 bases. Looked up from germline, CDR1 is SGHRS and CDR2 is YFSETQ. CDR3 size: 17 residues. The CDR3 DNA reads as TGCGCCAGCAGCTTAAACAGACTAAGCTCTGGGGCCAACGTCCTGACTTTC. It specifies CASSLNRLSSGANVLTF.